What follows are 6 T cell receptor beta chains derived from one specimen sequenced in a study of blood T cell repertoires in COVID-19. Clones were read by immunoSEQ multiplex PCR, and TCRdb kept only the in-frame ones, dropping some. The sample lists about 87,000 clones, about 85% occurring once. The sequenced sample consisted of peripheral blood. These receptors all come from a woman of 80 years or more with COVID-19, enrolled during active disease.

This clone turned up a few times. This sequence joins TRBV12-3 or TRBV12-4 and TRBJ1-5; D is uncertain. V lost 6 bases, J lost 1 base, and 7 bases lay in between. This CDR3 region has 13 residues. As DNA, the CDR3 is TGTGCCAGCAGCCCGGGAAGCAATCAGCCCCAGCATTTT. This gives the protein CASSPGSNQPQHF.

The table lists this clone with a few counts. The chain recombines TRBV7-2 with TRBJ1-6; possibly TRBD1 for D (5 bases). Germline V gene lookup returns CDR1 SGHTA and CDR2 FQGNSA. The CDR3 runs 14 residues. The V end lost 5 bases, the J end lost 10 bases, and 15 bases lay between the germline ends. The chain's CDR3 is CASSHAGQNSPLHF. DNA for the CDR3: TGTGCCAGCAGCCACGCAGGGCAAAACTCACCCCTCCACTTT.

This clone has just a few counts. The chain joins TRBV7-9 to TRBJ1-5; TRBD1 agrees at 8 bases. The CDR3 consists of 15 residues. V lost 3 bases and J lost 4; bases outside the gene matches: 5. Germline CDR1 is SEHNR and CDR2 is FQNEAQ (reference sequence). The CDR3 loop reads CASSFSDRDNQPQHF. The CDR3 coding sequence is TGTGCCAGCAGCTTCTCGGACAGGGATAATCAGCCCCAGCATTTT.

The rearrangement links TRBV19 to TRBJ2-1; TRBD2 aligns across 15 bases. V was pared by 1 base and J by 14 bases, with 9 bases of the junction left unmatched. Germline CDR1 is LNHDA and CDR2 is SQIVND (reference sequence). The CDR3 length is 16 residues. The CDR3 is CASSIVRTSGGAMKFF. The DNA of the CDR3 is TGTGCCAGTAGTATAGTGCGGACTAGCGGGGGGGCTATGAAGTTCTTC.

The CDR3 protein is CASSVASGTVPNTEAFF. CDR3 DNA: TGTGCCAGCAGCGTAGCCTCCGGGACAGTACCGAACACTGAAGCTTTCTTT. This chain links TRBV9 with TRBJ1-1; 7 nucleotides align to TRBD1. The germline gives CDR1 SGDLS, CDR2 YYNGEE. V trimming: 0 bases; J trimming: 1 base; junction bases outside the gene matches: 9. This CDR3 contains 17 residues.

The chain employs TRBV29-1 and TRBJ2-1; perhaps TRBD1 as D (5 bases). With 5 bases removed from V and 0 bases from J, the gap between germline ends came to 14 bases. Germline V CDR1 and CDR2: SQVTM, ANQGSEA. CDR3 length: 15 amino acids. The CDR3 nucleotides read TGCAGCGTTAAACCAGGGCCCGGCTCCTACAATGAGCAGTTCTTC. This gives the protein CSVKPGPGSYNEQFF.